The rows below give T cell receptor beta chains drawn from one sample of a study of molecular identifiers for immune sequencing clone quantification. TCRdb used MiXCR to reprocess the PCR reads, holding one entry per CDR3 protein. Here the sample spans 50,000 or so distinct CDR3 sequences, approximately 26% being singletons. Specimen: naive CD8+ T cells from blood, with Jurkat cell RNA spiked in. The receptors here all came from a human donor in good health. Some libraries in this study had Jurkat cell RNA spiked in. CDR3s include the opening cysteine and the closing phenylalanine or tryptophan. D genes are given only for firm matches. Size values are once, few and many counts, or a class for expanded clones, and some rows have none.

many - TRBJ2-5 TRBV12-3/TRBV12-4 CASSLPVGGETQYF TGTGCCAGCAGCCTCCCCGTGGGAGGTGAGACCCAGTACTTC
many TRBD2 TRBJ2-3 TRBV29-1 CSVEGGLAGPTDTQYF TGCAGCGTTGAAGGGGGCCTAGCGGGCCCCACAGATACGCAGTATTTT
many - TRBJ2-1 TRBV30 CAWSVVSEQFF TGTGCCTGGAGTGTAGTGTCCGAGCAGTTCTTC
many TRBD2 TRBJ2-6 TRBV7-9 CASSQTGLAGAGANVLTF TGTGCCAGCAGCCAAACGGGACTAGCGGGAGCTGGGGCCAACGTCCTGACTTTC
- - TRBJ2-1 TRBV19 CASKSRGGALGNEQFF TGTGCCAGTAAATCTAGGGGGGGGGCTTTGGGGAATGAGCAGTTCTTC
many TRBD1 TRBJ2-1 TRBV19 CASSTFAGGEQFF TGTGCCAGTAGTACTTTCGCAGGGGGTGAGCAGTTCTTC
- - TRBJ1-5 TRBV23-1 CASSQVAIIANQPQHF TGCGCCAGCAGTCAGGTGGCAATCATAGCAAATCAGCCCCAGCATTTT
few TRBD2 TRBJ2-1 TRBV19 CASSISSGGAGEQFF TGTGCCAGTAGTATCTCTAGCGGGGGGGCCGGTGAGCAGTTCTTC
few - TRBJ1-3 TRBV12-3/TRBV12-4 CASSSDPDSGNTIYF TGTGCCAGCAGTTCGGACCCCGACTCTGGAAACACCATATATTTT
many - TRBJ2-7 TRBV7-9 CASSQGPYEQYF TGTGCCAGCAGCCAGGGACCCTACGAGCAGTACTTC
many - TRBJ1-1 TRBV6-2/TRBV6-3 CASSILPGAGTEAFF TGTGCCAGCAGTATCCTCCCCGGGGCCGGCACTGAAGCTTTCTTT
- - TRBJ1-1 TRBV4-1 CASSQDMENTEAFF TGCGCCAGCAGCCAAGATATGGAGAACACTGAAGCTTTCTTT
- - TRBJ1-3 TRBV12-3/TRBV12-4 CASRIISGNTIYF TGTGCCAGCAGAATAATCTCTGGAAACACCATATATTTT
- - TRBJ2-7 TRBV9 CASSVGAPAAYEQYF TGTGCCAGCAGCGTAGGGGCCCCTGCGGCCTACGAGCAGTACTTC
many TRBD2 TRBJ2-1 TRBV4-1 CASSQPVGREAPNEQFF TGCGCCAGCAGCCAGCCTGTGGGGCGGGAGGCCCCCAATGAGCAGTTCTTC
many - TRBJ1-2 TRBV7-9 CASSSDRTNTF TGTGCCAGCAGCTCAGACAGGACTAACACCTTC
many - TRBJ1-1 TRBV29-1 CSVAWTEAFF TGCAGCGTTGCTTGGACTGAAGCTTTCTTT
many - TRBJ2-7 TRBV11-2 CASSLTRGEQYF TGTGCCAGCAGCCTCACCCGGGGCGAGCAGTACTTC
many - TRBJ1-1 TRBV29-1 CSVEGYRAGAGAEAFF TGCAGCGTTGAAGGGTACCGGGCGGGGGCGGGCGCTGAAGCTTTCTTT
many - TRBJ1-5 TRBV19 CATNSGTTNQPQHF TGTGCCACCAATTCCGGGACAACCAATCAGCCCCAGCATTTT
many - TRBJ2-2 TRBV5-1 CASSSSRSFGTGELFF TGCGCCAGCAGCTCGTCGCGCTCCTTTGGGACCGGGGAGCTGTTTTTT
- TRBD1 TRBJ2-2 TRBV6-5 CASGQGVTGELFF TGTGCCAGTGGTCAGGGGGTCACCGGGGAGCTGTTTTTT
- - TRBJ2-7 TRBV11-2 CARRPISSPGRAYAQYF TGTGCCCGCCGCCCCATTAGTTCCCCGGGCAGGGCCTACGCGCAGTACTTC
many TRBD2 TRBJ2-5 TRBV30 CAWNQGGSALQETQYF TGTGCCTGGAACCAGGGCGGGAGCGCTTTACAAGAGACCCAGTACTTC
- TRBD1 TRBJ2-7 TRBV20-1 CSARGQGEVYEQYF TGCAGTGCTAGAGGACAGGGAGAAGTGTACGAGCAGTACTTC
few - TRBJ1-1 TRBV7-9 CASSGWTEANTEAFF TGTGCCAGCAGCGGTTGGACAGAAGCGAACACTGAAGCTTTCTTT
many - TRBJ2-7 TRBV4-1 CASSQSFPGYEQYF TGCGCCAGCAGCCAATCCTTCCCCGGGTACGAGCAGTACTTC
many TRBD1 TRBJ1-5 TRBV7-2 CASSQRQGSNQPQHF TGTGCCAGCAGCCAAAGACAGGGAAGCAATCAGCCCCAGCATTTT
many - TRBJ2-2 TRBV29-1 CSVEDHVTGELFF TGCAGCGTTGAAGATCACGTCACCGGGGAGCTGTTTTTT
many - TRBJ2-1 TRBV12-5 CASGLDNPSYNEQFF TGTGCTAGTGGTTTGGACAACCCCTCCTACAATGAGCAGTTCTTC
many TRBD2 TRBJ2-3 TRBV12-3/TRBV12-4 CASSLLAGVTDTQYF TGTGCCAGCAGTTTACTAGCGGGAGTCACAGATACGCAGTATTTT
many - TRBJ1-5 TRBV12-3/TRBV12-4 CASSPGPSNQPQHF TGTGCCAGCAGTCCAGGGCCGAGCAATCAGCCCCAGCATTTT
many TRBD2 TRBJ2-1 TRBV4-2 CASSQGLAGGYEQFF TGTGCCAGCAGCCAAGGGCTAGCGGGAGGATACGAGCAGTTCTTC
many TRBD2 TRBJ2-2 TRBV6-5 CASSYSGTSGRTGELFF TGTGCCAGCAGTTACTCAGGGACTAGCGGGAGAACCGGGGAGCTGTTTTTT
many - TRBJ2-3 TRBV9 CASSVGTTGISTDTQYF TGTGCCAGCAGCGTAGGAACTACAGGGATAAGCACAGATACGCAGTATTTT
many TRBD1 TRBJ2-7 TRBV5-1 CASSPTGSSDEQYF TGCGCCAGCAGCCCGACAGGGAGTTCCGATGAGCAGTACTTC
many - TRBJ2-7 TRBV5-6 CASSRKTTEYEQYF TGTGCCAGCAGCCGAAAAACAACAGAGTACGAGCAGTACTTC
many TRBD1 TRBJ1-5 TRBV7-9 CASSLFPGQGVGQPQHF TGTGCCAGCAGCTTGTTTCCGGGACAGGGGGTAGGTCAGCCCCAGCATTTT
many - TRBJ2-3 TRBV24-1 CATGRTTDTQYF TGTGCCACCGGCAGAACCACAGATACGCAGTATTTT
many - TRBJ2-7 TRBV30 CAWTSDAYEQYF TGTGCCTGGACATCGGATGCCTACGAGCAGTACTTC
many - TRBJ2-2 TRBV20-1 CSARPRGTGELFF TGCAGTGCTAGACCCAGGGGCACCGGGGAGCTGTTTTTT
many - TRBJ1-5 TRBV6-2/TRBV6-3 CASSFGQSNQPQHF TGTGCCAGCAGTTTTGGACAGAGCAATCAGCCCCAGCATTTT
many TRBD2 TRBJ2-3 TRBV9 CASSVVPSGGAFTDTQYF TGTGCCAGCAGCGTAGTTCCTAGCGGGGGGGCCTTCACAGATACGCAGTATTTT
many - TRBJ1-1 TRBV29-1 CSVELGNTEAFF TGCAGCGTCGAACTGGGAAACACTGAAGCTTTCTTT
many - TRBJ2-7 TRBV27 CASSPSGAAKTGEQYF TGTGCCAGCAGTCCCTCTGGTGCGGCCAAAACTGGGGAGCAGTACTTC